The clone carrying this T cell receptor (beta chain) was seen just once. The data were obtained in a study of blood T cell repertoires in COVID-19. Study details: Some COVID-19 samples were acute and others convalescent; all came from the United States, Italy and Spain.

CDR3 length equals 15 residues. V was pared by 0 bases and J by 7 bases, with 8 bases of the junction left unmatched. Germline CDR1 SGHNT, CDR2 YYREEE (reference sequence). Per the original methods: Using reference gene primer amplification, nucleated cell counts were estimated. This table comes from immunoSEQ multiplex PCR, and its TCRdb copy is limited to in-frame clones, with some not included. For V, J and clone size, that table is used; D and trimming come from the DNA. The repertoire consists of roughly 200,000 clones, with about 87% occurring once and the leading ten covering 0.7% to 0.9%. The sequenced sample consisted of peripheral blood. This chain joins TRBV5-4 and TRBJ2-3, with TRBD1 matching 7 bases. The receptor's source is a woman aged 18-30 years who had recovered from COVID-19. CDR3 sequence reads: CASSLADRAGNTQYF. The CDR3, as DNA: TGTGCCAGCAGCTTGGCCGACAGGGCCGGTAATACGCAGTATTTT.